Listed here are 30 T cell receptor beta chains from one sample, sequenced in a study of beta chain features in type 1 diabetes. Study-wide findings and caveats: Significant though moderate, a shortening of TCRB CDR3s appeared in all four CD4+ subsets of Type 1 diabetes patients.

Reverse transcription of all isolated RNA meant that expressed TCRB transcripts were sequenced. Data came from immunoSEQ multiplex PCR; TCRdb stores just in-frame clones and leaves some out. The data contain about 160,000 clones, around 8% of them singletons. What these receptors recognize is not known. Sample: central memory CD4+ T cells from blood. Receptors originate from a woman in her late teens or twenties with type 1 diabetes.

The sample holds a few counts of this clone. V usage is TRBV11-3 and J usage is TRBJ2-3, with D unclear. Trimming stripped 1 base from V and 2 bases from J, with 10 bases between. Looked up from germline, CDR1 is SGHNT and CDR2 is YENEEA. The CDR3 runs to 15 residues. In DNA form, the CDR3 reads TGTGCCAGCAGCTTAGTTCCCCAGTTCACAGATACGCAGTATTTT. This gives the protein CASSLVPQFTDTQYF.

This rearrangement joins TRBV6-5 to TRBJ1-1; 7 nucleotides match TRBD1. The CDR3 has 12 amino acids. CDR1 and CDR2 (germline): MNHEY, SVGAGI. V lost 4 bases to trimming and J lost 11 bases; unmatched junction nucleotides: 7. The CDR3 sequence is CASSSQDRVAFF. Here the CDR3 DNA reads TGTGCCAGCAGTTCCCAAGACAGGGTGGCTTTCTTT.

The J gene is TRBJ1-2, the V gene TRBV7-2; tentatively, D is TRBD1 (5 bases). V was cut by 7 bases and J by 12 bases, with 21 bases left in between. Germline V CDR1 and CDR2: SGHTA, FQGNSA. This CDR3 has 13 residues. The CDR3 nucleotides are TGTGCCAGCACCCCAGCCGGGTCGTGGGGCCACACCTTC. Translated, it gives CASTPAGSWGHTF.

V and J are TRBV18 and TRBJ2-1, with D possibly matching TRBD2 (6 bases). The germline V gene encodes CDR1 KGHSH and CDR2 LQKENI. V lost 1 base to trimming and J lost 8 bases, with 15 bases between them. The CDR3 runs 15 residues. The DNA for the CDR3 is TGTGCCAGCTCACCACGGGCGGGGCGAGTCCATGAGCAGTTCTTC. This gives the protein CASSPRAGRVHEQFF.

This CDR3 is CARAPTGEGETQYF. The CDR3 DNA follows: TGTGCAAGGGCCCCTACGGGAGAAGGGGAGACCCAGTACTTC. The chain is built from TRBV12-2 and TRBJ2-5; no check of the table's D call, TRBD2, against the DNA was made. TRBV12-2 is an annotated pseudogene. The CDR3 has 14 amino acids.

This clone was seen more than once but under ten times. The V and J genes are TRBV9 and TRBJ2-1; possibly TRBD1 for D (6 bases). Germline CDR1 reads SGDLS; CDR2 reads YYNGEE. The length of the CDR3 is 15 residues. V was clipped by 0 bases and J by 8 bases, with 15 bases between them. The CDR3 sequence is CASSVGTGYSDEQFF. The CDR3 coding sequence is TGTGCCAGCAGCGTAGGAACAGGGTATTCCGATGAGCAGTTCTTC.

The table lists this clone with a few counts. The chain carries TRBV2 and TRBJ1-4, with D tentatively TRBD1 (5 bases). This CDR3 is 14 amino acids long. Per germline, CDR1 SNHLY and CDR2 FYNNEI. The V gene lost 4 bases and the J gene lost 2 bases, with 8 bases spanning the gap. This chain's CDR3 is CASSAGSTNEKLFF. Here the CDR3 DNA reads TGTGCCAGCAGTGCAGGGTCCACTAATGAAAAACTGTTTTTT. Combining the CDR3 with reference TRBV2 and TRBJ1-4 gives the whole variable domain EPEVTQTPSHQVTQMGQEVILRCVPISNHLYFYWYRQILGQKVEFLVSFYNNEISEKSEIFDDQFSVERPDGSNFTLKIRSTKLEDSAMYFCASSAGSTNEKLFFGSGTQLSVL.

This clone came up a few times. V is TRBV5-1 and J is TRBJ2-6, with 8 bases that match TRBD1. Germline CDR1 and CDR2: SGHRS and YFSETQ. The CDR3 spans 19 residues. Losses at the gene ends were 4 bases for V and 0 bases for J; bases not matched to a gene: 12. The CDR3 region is CASSPSGGPTSSGANVLTF. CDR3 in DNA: TGCGCCAGCAGCCCGTCAGGGGGCCCGACCAGCTCTGGGGCCAACGTCCTGACTTTC.

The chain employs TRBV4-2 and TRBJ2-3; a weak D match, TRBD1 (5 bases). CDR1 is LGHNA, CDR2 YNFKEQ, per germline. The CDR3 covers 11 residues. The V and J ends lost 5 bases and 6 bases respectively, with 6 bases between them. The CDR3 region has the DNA TGTGCCAGCAGCGGGGCGGATACGCAGTATTTT. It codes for CASSGADTQYF.

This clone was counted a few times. CDR3 DNA: TGTGCCAGCAGTTTGGTCGACAGGGACGGCTCACCCCTCCACTTT. Its protein is CASSLVDRDGSPLHF. V usage is TRBV28 and J usage is TRBJ1-6, with TRBD1 matching over 7 bases. The CDR3 contains 15 residues. The germline CDR1 and CDR2 sequences are MDHEN and SYDVKM. J lost 10 bases, V lost 3 bases, and 9 bases had no gene match. Full variable domain (remainder filled in from reference TRBV28 and TRBJ1-6): DVKVTQSSRYLVKRTGEKVFLECVQDMDHENMFWYRQDPGLGLRLIYFSYDVKMKEKGDIPEGYSVSREKKERFSLILESASTNQTSMYLCASSLVDRDGSPLHFGNGTRLTVT.

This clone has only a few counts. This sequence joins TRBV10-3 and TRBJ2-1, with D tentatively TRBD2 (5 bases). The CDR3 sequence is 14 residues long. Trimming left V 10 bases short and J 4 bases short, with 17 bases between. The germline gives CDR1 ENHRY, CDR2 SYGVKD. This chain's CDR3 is CAKPLVEGYNEQFF. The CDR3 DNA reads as TGTGCCAAACCACTAGTGGAAGGATACAATGAGCAGTTCTTC.

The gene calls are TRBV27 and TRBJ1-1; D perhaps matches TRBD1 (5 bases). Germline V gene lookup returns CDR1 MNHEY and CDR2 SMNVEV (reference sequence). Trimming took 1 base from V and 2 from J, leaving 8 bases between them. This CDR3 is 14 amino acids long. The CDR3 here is CASSLYGANTEAFF. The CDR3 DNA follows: TGTGCCAGCAGTTTATATGGGGCTAACACTGAAGCTTTCTTT.

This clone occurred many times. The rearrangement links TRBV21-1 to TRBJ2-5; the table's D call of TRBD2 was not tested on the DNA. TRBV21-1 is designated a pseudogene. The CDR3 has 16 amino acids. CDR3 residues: CASSKVRAGAQETQYF. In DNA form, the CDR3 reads TGTGCCAGCAGCAAAGTAAGAGCGGGGGCTCAAGAGACCCAGTACTTC.

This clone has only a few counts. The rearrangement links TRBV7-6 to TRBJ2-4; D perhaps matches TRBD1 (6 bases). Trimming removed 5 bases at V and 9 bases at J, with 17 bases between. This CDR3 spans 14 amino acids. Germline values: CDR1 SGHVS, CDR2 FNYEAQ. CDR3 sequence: CASSPTRQVGIQYF. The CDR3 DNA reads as TGTGCCAGCAGCCCGACTCGACAGGTTGGCATTCAGTACTTC.

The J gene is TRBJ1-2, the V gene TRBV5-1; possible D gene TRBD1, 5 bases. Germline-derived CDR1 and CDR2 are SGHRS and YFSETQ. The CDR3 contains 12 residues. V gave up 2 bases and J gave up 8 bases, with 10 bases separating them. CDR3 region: CASSLQGEGYTF. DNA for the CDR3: TGCGCCAGCAGCTTACAAGGGGAAGGCTACACCTTC.

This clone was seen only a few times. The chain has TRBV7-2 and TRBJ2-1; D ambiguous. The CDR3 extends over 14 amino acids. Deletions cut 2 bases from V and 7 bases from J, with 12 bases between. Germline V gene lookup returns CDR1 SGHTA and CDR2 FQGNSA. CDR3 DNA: TGTGCCAGCAGCTTATCAGTCGCCAGGAATGAGCAGTTCTTC. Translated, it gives CASSLSVARNEQFF. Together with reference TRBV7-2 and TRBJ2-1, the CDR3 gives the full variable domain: GAGVSQSPSNKVTEKGKDVELRCDPISGHTALYWYRQSLGQGLEFLIYFQGNSAPDKSGLPSDRFSAERTGGSVSTLTIQRTQQEDSAVYLCASSLSVARNEQFFGPGTRLTVL.

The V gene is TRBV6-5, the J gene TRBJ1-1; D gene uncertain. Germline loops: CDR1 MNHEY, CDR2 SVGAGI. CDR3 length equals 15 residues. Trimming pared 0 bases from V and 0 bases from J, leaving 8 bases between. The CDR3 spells CASSYSGLMNTEAFF. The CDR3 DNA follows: TGTGCCAGCAGTTACTCCGGACTTATGAACACTGAAGCTTTCTTT.

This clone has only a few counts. In DNA form, the CDR3 reads TGCGCCAGCAGCCAAGGAGTGGGGGGGGGCGAAGAGACCCAGTACTTC. It encodes CASSQGVGGGEETQYF. This chain joins TRBV4-3 and TRBJ2-5; weak D call: TRBD2 (7 bases). CDR1 is LGHNA, CDR2 YSLEER, per germline. The CDR3 length is 16 residues. Deletions cut 1 base from V and 3 bases from J, with 15 bases between.

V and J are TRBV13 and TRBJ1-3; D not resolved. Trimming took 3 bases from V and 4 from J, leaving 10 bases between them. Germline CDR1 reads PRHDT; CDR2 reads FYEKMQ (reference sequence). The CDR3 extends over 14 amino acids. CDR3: CASSFGRDGNTIYF. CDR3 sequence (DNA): TGTGCCAGCAGCTTCGGGAGAGACGGAAACACCATATATTTT.

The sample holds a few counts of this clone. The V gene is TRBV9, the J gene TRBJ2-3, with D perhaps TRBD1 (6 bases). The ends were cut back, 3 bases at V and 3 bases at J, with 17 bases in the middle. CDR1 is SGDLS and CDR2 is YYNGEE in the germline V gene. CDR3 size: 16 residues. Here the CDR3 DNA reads TGTGCCAGCAGCGAGGGGGTCTCTGTTACGACAGATACGCAGTATTTT. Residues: CASSEGVSVTTDTQYF.

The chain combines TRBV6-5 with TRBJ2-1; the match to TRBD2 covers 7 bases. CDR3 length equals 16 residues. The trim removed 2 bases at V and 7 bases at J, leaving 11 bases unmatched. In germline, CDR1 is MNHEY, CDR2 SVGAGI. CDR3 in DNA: TGTGCCAGCAGTTACCTGACCGGGGGGAGGGTAAATGAGCAGTTCTTC. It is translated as CASSYLTGGRVNEQFF.

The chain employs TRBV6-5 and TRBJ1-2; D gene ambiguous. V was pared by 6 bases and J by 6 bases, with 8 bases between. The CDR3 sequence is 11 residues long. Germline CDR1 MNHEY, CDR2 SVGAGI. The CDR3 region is CASSYQDGYTF. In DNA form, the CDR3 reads TGTGCCAGCAGCTATCAGGATGGCTACACCTTC.

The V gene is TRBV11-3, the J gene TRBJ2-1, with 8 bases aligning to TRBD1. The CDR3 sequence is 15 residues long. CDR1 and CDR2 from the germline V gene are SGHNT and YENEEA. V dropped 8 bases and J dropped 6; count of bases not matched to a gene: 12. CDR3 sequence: CASCPGQDICNEQFF. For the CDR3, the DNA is TGTGCCAGCTGTCCGGGACAGGACATATGCAATGAGCAGTTCTTC.

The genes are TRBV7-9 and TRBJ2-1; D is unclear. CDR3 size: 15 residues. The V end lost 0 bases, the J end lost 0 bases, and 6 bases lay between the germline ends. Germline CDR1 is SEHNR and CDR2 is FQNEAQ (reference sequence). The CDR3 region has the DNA TGTGCCAGCAGCTTAGCGGCCCGCTCCTACAATGAGCAGTTCTTC. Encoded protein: CASSLAARSYNEQFF.

The CDR3 is CASTRGLAGEHEQYF. The CDR3 bases are TGTGCCAGCACCCGAGGACTAGCGGGAGAACACGAGCAGTACTTC. V gene TRBV5-4 combines with J gene TRBJ2-7; 13 bases map to TRBD2. Per the germline V gene, CDR1 is SGHNT and CDR2 is YYREEE (reference sequence). The J segment lost 5 bases and the V segment lost 6 bases, leaving 8 bases of the junction unmatched. This CDR3 has 15 residues.

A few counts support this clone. Here the CDR3 reads CASSGTGAMPQHF. In DNA, the CDR3 is TGTGCCAGCAGCGGGACAGGGGCCATGCCCCAGCATTTT. The chain carries TRBV7-2 and TRBJ1-5; 10 nucleotides line up with TRBD1. V trimming: 5 bases; J trimming: 9 bases; junction bases outside the gene matches: 4. From germline, CDR1 is SGHTA and CDR2 FQGNSA. This CDR3 is 13 amino acids long.

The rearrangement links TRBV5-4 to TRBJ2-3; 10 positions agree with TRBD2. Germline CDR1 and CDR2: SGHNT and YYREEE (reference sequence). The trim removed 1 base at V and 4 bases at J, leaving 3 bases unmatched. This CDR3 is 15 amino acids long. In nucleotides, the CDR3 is TGTGCCAGCAGCTTGCCTAGCGGGGGATCAGATACGCAGTATTTT. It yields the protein CASSLPSGGSDTQYF.

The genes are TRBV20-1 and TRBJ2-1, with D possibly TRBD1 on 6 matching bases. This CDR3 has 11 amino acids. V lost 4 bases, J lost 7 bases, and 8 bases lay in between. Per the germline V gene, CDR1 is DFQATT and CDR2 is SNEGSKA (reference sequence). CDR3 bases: TGCAGTGCTACCCAGGGGAATGAGCAGTTCTTC. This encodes CSATQGNEQFF.

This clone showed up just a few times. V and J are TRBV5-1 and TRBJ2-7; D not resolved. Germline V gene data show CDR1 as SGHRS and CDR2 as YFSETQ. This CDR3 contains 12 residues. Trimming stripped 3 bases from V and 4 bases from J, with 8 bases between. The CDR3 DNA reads TGCGCCAGCAGCTCCGACGGGTACGAGCAGTACTTC. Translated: CASSSDGYEQYF.

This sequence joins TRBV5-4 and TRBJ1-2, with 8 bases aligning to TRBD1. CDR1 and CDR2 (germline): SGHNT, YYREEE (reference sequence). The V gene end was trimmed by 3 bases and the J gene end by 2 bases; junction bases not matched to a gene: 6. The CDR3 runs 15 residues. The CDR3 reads CASSSRTGSNYGYTF. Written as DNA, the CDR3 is TGTGCCAGCAGCTCAAGGACAGGGTCGAACTATGGCTACACCTTC. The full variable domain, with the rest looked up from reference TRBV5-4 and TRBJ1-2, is ETGVTQSPTHLIKTRGQQVTLRCSSQSGHNTVSWYQQALGQGPQFIFQYYREEENGRGNFPPRFSGLQFPNYSSELNVNALELDDSALYLCASSSRTGSNYGYTFGSGTRLTVV.